This TCR beta chain comes out of a study of shared clonotypes between healthy human individuals. Measured with immunoSEQ multiplex PCR; TCRdb has only the in-frame clones, and not every one. The sample records roughly 2.4 million clones, nearly 97% being singletons. V lost 5 bases and J 8 bases, leaving 16 bases between the germline ends. CDR1 SGHDT and CDR2 YYEEEE come from the germline V gene. The CDR3 length is 13 residues. V gene TRBV5-6 combines with J gene TRBJ1-1, with D unclear. The material sequenced was naive CD4+ T cells sorted from blood. Subset meaning: CD45RA+ positively selected. The TCR originated in a man between 18 and 29 years old in good health. The DNA for the CDR3 is TGTGCCAGCAGTCAAATTTTGGTCAGGGAAGCTTTCTTT. Translation: CASSQILVREAFF. The whole variable domain, filled in from reference TRBV5-6 and TRBJ1-1, reads DAGVTQSPTHLIKTRGQQVTLRCSPKSGHDTVSWYQQALGQGPQFIFQYYEEEERQRGNFPDRFSGHQFPNYSSELNVNALLLGDSALYLCASSQILVREAFFGQGTRLTVV.